This entry lists 26 T cell receptor beta chains sequenced from one sample in a study of T cells in Graves' hyperthyroidism and ophthalmopathy. RNA transcripts were the template for amplifying TCR beta CDR3 regions. Using the HTBI primer set, a first-round RT-PCR was run on the TCR CDR3. Using its own MiXCR run on the multiplex PCR reads, TCRdb lists one record per CDR3 protein. There are some 530,000 distinct CDR3 sequences in the sample; roughly 22% occur only once, and roughly 49% lies in the top ten. The sample was blood. These receptors originate from a woman aged 65 to 85 with Graves' ophthalmopathy.

At least ten counts were recorded for this clonotype. The V and J genes are TRBV2 and TRBJ1-1; 7 nucleotides line up with TRBD1. The germline V gene has CDR1 SNHLY and CDR2 FYNNEI. There are 14 residues in the CDR3. The ends lost 3 bases at V and 6 bases at J; junction bases unmatched: 7. CDR3 DNA sequence: TGTGCCAGCAGTGAGAGTGGCGGGACAGCTGAAGCTTTCTTT. It translates to CASSESGGTAEAFF.

Many counts were recorded for this clonotype. This chain links TRBV20-1 with TRBJ1-1; D is undetermined. V was shortened by 3 bases and J by 1 base, with 9 bases between the two germline ends. The CDR3 has 13 residues. Germline V CDR1 and CDR2: DFQATT, SNEGSKA (reference sequence). The CDR3 here is CSASGRRNTEAFF. The CDR3 DNA sequence: TGCAGTGCTAGTGGGCGGAGGAACACTGAAGCTTTCTTT.

V usage is TRBV30 and J usage is TRBJ2-3; 9 bases line up with TRBD1. Germline trimming cut 3 bases from V and 7 bases from J; bases unmatched to any gene: 8. Germline V gene sequence: CDR1 GTSNPN, CDR2 SVGIG (reference sequence). The CDR3 is 14 residues long. This CDR3 is CAWSRDRVVNTQYF. The CDR3 DNA is TGTGCCTGGAGCCGGGACAGGGTTGTAAATACGCAGTATTTT.

This clonotype was counted once. The chain is built from TRBV6-5 and TRBJ2-2; D could derive from TRBD1 or TRBD2 (5 bases each). The CDR3 is 16 amino acids. CDR1 and CDR2 from the germline V gene are MNHEY and SVGAGI. Trimming removed 0 bases from V and 7 bases from J, with 15 bases in between. The CDR3 nucleotides are TGTGCCAGCAGTTACTCGATGCCTGGGGGTAGCGGGGAGCTGTTTTTT. It codes for CASSYSMPGGSGELFF.

Remarks on this clonotype: It may be a read error: a sequence one base away is much more abundant. In nucleotides, the CDR3 is TGTGCCGGCAGTTTAGGGGGGAGGCTCAGGAATGAGCAGTTCTTC. As protein: CAGSLGGRLRNEQFF. The rearrangement joins TRBV28 to TRBJ2-1; D might be TRBD1 or TRBD2, each matching 6 bases. This CDR3 comprises 15 residues. Germline V gives CDR1 MDHEN, CDR2 SYDVKM.

The gene calls are TRBV4-1 and TRBJ1-2; D is unresolved. V dropped 0 bases and J dropped 3 bases, with 5 bases sitting between them. Germline V CDR1 and CDR2: MGHRA, YSYEKL. The CDR3 sequence is 13 residues long. CDR3 DNA sequence: TGCGCCAGCAGCCAAGATATGGACTATGGCTACACCTTC. It specifies CASSQDMDYGYTF.

The J gene is TRBJ2-7, the V gene TRBV20-1, with TRBD1 matching 7 bases. From germline, CDR1 is DFQATT and CDR2 SNEGSKA (reference sequence). V shed 3 bases, J shed 2 bases, and the junction held 7 bases outside the gene matches. The CDR3 spans 14 residues. This chain's CDR3 is CSASSGQATYEQYF. As DNA, the CDR3 is TGCAGTGCTAGTTCTGGACAGGCGACCTACGAGCAGTACTTC.

This clonotype has just a few counts. V is TRBV19 and J is TRBJ2-3; maybe TRBD2 (6 bases). Trimming cost V 6 bases and J 5 bases, with 9 bases left between them. Germline V CDR1 and CDR2: LNHDA, SQIVND (reference sequence). This CDR3 spans 12 amino acids. The CDR3 region is CASRFGGDTQYF. The CDR3 bases are TGTGCCAGTAGATTCGGGGGAGATACGCAGTATTTT.

V and J are TRBV12-3 or TRBV12-4 and TRBJ1-3; D is undetermined. The length of the CDR3 is 14 residues. Trimming left V 4 bases short and J 3 bases short, with 10 bases between. CDR3 sequence (DNA): TGTGCCAGCAGTTCCCGGGCTATTGGAAACACCATATATTTT. Protein: CASSSRAIGNTIYF.

This clonotype was seen a few times. The chain combines TRBV10-2 with TRBJ1-1; no clear D gene. The V gene lost 6 bases and the J gene lost 4 bases, with 6 bases spanning the gap. CDR1 and CDR2 from the germline V gene are WSHSY and SAAADI. The length of the CDR3 is 11 residues. In DNA, the CDR3 is TGCGCCAGCAGAGCACCCACTGAAGCTTTCTTT. This encodes CASRAPTEAFF.

This clonotype was detected only a few times. The chain carries TRBV5-6 and TRBJ1-3; D remains unclear. V was cut by 2 bases and J by 4 bases, with 13 bases left in between. CDR1 and CDR2 (germline): SGHDT, YYEEEE. The CDR3 loop spans 15 amino acids. Written as DNA, the CDR3 is TGTGCCAGCAGCTTCGGACGGTCTCGCGGAAACACCATATATTTT. Residues: CASSFGRSRGNTIYF.

The V and J genes are TRBV2 and TRBJ1-1; D uncertain. The V gene lost 8 bases and the J gene lost 1 base, with 8 bases spanning the gap. The CDR3 is made up of 12 amino acids. The germline V gene encodes CDR1 SNHLY and CDR2 FYNNEI. The CDR3 nucleotides are TGTGCCAGCGGGCGGAGGAACACTGAAGCTTTCTTT. Translating gives CASGRRNTEAFF.

This clonotype was detected a few times. The chain joins TRBV12-3 or TRBV12-4 to TRBJ2-1; D is undetermined. The CDR3 is made up of 13 amino acids. Trimming removed 2 bases from V and 7 bases from J, with 9 bases in between. CDR3 loop: CASSLSRFNEQFF. The CDR3, as DNA: TGTGCCAGCAGTTTAAGCCGGTTTAATGAGCAGTTCTTC.

This clonotype was found a few times. The chain has TRBV2 and TRBJ2-2; no clear D gene. CDR1 is SNHLY and CDR2 is FYNNEI in the germline V gene. The CDR3 is made up of 15 amino acids. Trimming left V 5 bases short and J 0 bases short, with 10 bases between. CDR3 residues: CASSPPPTNTGELFF. The CDR3 DNA is TGTGCCAGCAGTCCGCCCCCTACGAACACCGGGGAGCTGTTTTTT.

The chain couples TRBV25-1 to TRBJ1-1; TRBD1 aligns across 9 bases. CDR1 and CDR2 (germline): MGHDK, SYGVNS. The CDR3 loop spans 14 amino acids. The V segment lost 6 bases and the J segment 4 bases; nucleotides outside the gene matches: 6. The CDR3 nucleotides are TGTGCCAGCAGCAGAGGGACAGGGTTCACTGAAGCTTTCTTT. As protein: CASSRGTGFTEAFF.

The table lists this clonotype with a few counts. The rearrangement uses TRBV7-2 and TRBJ1-1, with D unresolved. CDR1 and CDR2 (germline): SGHTA, FQGNSA. Trimming removed 6 bases at V and 10 bases at J, with 18 bases between. The CDR3 sequence is 13 residues long. CDR3 bases: TGTGCCAGCAGTCGTCCTGGGGTGGGTGGAGCTTTCTTT. Protein: CASSRPGVGGAFF.

In its sample, this clonotype was seen many times. The chain joins TRBV2 to TRBJ2-2; TRBD1 agrees at 8 bases. Trimming at V came to 3 bases and at J to 2 bases, leaving 2 bases not matched to a gene. Germline values: CDR1 SNHLY, CDR2 FYNNEI. The CDR3 is 15 amino acids. CDR3 sequence reads: CASSETGANTGELFF. DNA of the CDR3: TGTGCCAGCAGTGAGACAGGGGCCAACACCGGGGAGCTGTTTTTT. Using reference TRBV2 and TRBJ2-2 for the parts outside the CDR3, the full variable domain is EPEVTQTPSHQVTQMGQEVILRCVPISNHLYFYWYRQILGQKVEFLVSFYNNEISEKSEIFDDQFSVERPDGSNFTLKIRSTKLEDSAMYFCASSETGANTGELFFGEGSRLTVL.

This clonotype came up many times. The chain combines TRBV28 with TRBJ1-1; 7 bases fit TRBD1. The ends lost 5 bases at V and 1 base at J; junction bases unmatched: 7. Per germline, CDR1 MDHEN and CDR2 SYDVKM. The CDR3 extends over 15 amino acids. DNA of the CDR3: TGTGCCAGCAGTCGGCGAGGGGGCTCGAACACTGAAGCTTTCTTT. Translation gives CASSRRGGSNTEAFF. The full variable domain, in which reference TRBV28 and TRBJ1-1 provide the parts outside the CDR3, is DVKVTQSSRYLVKRTGEKVFLECVQDMDHENMFWYRQDPGLGLRLIYFSYDVKMKEKGDIPEGYSVSREKKERFSLILESASTNQTSMYLCASSRRGGSNTEAFFGQGTRLTVV.

This chain connects TRBV3-1 to TRBJ2-7, with TRBD2 identical over 10 bases. With 4 bases clipped from V and 5 bases from J, the junction kept 8 bases outside the gene matches. CDR1 LGHDT and CDR2 YNNKEL come from the germline V gene (reference sequence). CDR3 size: 15 residues. Here the CDR3 reads CASSPGPSGSHEQYF. In DNA, the CDR3 is TGTGCCAGCAGCCCCGGGCCTAGCGGGAGCCACGAGCAGTACTTC.

This chain connects TRBV11-2 to TRBJ2-2; a possible D gene is TRBD2 (6 bases). Per the germline V gene, CDR1 is SGHAT and CDR2 is FQNNGV. Trimming removed 7 bases from V and 5 bases from J, with 14 bases in between. This CDR3 has 14 residues. This CDR3 reads CASTPRGSTGELFF. The CDR3 coding sequence is TGTGCCAGCACCCCTCGGGGGTCGACCGGGGAGCTGTTTTTT.

This clonotype was counted at least ten times. The rearrangement joins TRBV10-2 to TRBJ1-1, with D unclear. CDR3 length equals 13 residues. CDR1 is WSHSY, CDR2 SAAADI, per germline. Trimming removed 4 bases from V and 1 base from J, with 7 bases in between. Written as DNA, the CDR3 is TGCGCCAGCAGTGGACGTAAGAACACTGAAGCTTTCTTT. Protein sequence: CASSGRKNTEAFF.

The chain is built from TRBV19 and TRBJ2-7, with 14 bases identical to TRBD2. The J segment lost 4 bases and the V segment lost 5 bases, leaving 7 bases of the junction unmatched. CDR1 and CDR2 from the germline V gene are LNHDA and SQIVND (reference sequence). The CDR3 spans 16 residues. CDR3 bases: TGTGCCAGTAGTGTGTTTGGGACTAGCGGGAGTTACGAGCAGTACTTC. It is translated as CASSVFGTSGSYEQYF.

V usage is TRBV30 and J usage is TRBJ1-6; D gene ambiguous. CDR3 size: 13 residues. The V gene lost 1 base and the J gene lost 9 bases, with 10 bases spanning the gap. Looked up from germline, CDR1 is GTSNPN and CDR2 is SVGIG (reference sequence). CDR3 loop: CAWSDGSPSPLHF. CDR3 in DNA: TGTGCCTGGAGTGATGGGTCTCCTTCACCCCTCCACTTT.

This clonotype was seen a handful of times. The rearrangement links TRBV7-8 to TRBJ2-1; D gene uncertain. This CDR3 is 14 amino acids long. V was pared by 5 bases and J by 5 bases, with 13 bases between. Germline values: CDR1 SGHVS, CDR2 FQNEAQ. CDR3 loop: CASSPSYGHNEQFF. In nucleotides, the CDR3 is TGTGCCAGCAGCCCATCATATGGCCACAATGAGCAGTTCTTC.

This clonotype was picked up a small number of times. The J gene is TRBJ2-5, the V gene TRBV5-1; 7 positions match TRBD1. CDR1 and CDR2 (germline): SGHRS, YFSETQ. The CDR3 spans 16 residues. The V gene end was trimmed by 3 bases and the J gene end by 3 bases; junction bases not matched to a gene: 11. The chain's CDR3 is CASSSNPIGQEETQYF. DNA for the CDR3: TGCGCCAGCAGCTCCAACCCCATTGGACAGGAAGAGACCCAGTACTTC.

This clonotype turned up a few times. The chain links TRBV20-1 to TRBJ2-3; D perhaps matches TRBD2 (5 bases). Germline CDR1 reads DFQATT; CDR2 reads SNEGSKA (reference sequence). V lost 5 bases, J lost 0 bases, and 9 bases lay in between. The CDR3 sequence is 13 residues long. The CDR3 DNA sequence: TGCAGTGCTCCAGGACTTAGCACAGATACGCAGTATTTT. It codes for CSAPGLSTDTQYF.